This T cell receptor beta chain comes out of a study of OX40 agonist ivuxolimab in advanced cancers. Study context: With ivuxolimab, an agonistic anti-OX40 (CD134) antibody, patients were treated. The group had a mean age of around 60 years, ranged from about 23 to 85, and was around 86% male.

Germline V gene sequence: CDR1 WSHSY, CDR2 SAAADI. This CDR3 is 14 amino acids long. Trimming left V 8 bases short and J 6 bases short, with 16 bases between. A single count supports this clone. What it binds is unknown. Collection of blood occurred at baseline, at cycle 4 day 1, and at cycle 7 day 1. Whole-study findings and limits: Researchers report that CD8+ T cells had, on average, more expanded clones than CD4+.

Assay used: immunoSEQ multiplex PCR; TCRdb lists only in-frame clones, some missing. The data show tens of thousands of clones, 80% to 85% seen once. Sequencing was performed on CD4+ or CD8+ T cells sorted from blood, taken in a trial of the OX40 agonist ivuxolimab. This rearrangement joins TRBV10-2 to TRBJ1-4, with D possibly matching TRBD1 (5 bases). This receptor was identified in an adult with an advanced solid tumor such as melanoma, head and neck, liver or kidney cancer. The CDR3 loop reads CASGRGRWDEKLFF. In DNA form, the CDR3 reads TGCGCCAGCGGTAGGGGAAGGTGGGATGAAAAACTGTTTTTT.